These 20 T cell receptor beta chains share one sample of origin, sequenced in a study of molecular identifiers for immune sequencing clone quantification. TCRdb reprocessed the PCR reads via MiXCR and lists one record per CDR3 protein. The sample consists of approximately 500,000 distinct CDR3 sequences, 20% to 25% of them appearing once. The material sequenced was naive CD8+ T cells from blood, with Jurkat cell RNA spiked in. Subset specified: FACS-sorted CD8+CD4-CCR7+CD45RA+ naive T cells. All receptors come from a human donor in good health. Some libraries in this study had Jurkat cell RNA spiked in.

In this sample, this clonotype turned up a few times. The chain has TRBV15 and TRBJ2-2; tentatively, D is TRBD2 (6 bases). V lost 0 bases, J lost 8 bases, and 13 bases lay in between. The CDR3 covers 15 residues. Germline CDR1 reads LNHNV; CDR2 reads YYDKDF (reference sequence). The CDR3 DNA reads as TGTGCCACCAGCAGAGATGGAGGGACTGGGGGGGAGCTGTTTTTT. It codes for CATSRDGGTGGELFF.

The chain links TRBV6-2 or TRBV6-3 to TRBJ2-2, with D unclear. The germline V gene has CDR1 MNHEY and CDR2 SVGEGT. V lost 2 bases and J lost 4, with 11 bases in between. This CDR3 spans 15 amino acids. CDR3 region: CASSYVAGTTGELFF. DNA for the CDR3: TGTGCCAGCAGTTACGTGGCAGGAACCACCGGGGAGCTGTTTTTT.

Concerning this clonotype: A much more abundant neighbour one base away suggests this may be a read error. CDR3 amino acids: CASWPPYRAGYGYTF. The CDR3 DNA is TGTGCCAGTTGGCCTCCATACCGAGCTGGCTATGGCTACACCTTC. The chain recombines TRBV19 with TRBJ1-2; no clear D. The CDR3 has 15 residues. From germline, CDR1 is LNHDA and CDR2 SQIVND (reference sequence). V lost 8 bases and J 4 bases, leaving 20 bases between the germline ends.

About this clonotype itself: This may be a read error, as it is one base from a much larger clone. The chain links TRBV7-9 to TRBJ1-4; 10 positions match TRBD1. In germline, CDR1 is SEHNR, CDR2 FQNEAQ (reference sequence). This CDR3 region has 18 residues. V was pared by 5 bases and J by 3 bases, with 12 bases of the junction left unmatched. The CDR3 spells CASSRPPGQGSSNEKLFF. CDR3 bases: TGTGCCAGCAGCCGACCTCCGGGACAGGGGTCGTCTAATGAAAAACTGTTTTTT.

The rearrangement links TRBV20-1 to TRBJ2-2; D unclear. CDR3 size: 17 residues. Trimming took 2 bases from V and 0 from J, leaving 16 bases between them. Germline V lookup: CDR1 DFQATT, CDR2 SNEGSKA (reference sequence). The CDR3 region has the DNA TGCAGTGCTAGACCGTTTGTGGGCAGTGCGAACACCGGGGAGCTGTTTTTT. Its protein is CSARPFVGSANTGELFF.

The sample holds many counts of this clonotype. CDR3 DNA sequence: TGTGCCAGCAGCTTAGCGTTAGCGGGAAGCAGTGAGCAGTTCTTC. The encoded protein is CASSLALAGSSEQFF. The chain is built from TRBV7-2 and TRBJ2-1; 8 bases match TRBD2. The germline gives CDR1 SGHTA, CDR2 FQGNSA. V was pared by 0 bases and J by 9 bases, with 7 bases of the junction left unmatched. This CDR3 contains 15 residues.

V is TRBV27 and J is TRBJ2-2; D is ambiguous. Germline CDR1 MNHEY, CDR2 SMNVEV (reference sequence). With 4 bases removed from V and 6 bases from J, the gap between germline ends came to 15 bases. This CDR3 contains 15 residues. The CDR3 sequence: CASSSPLNPPGELFF. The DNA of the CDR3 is TGTGCCAGCAGTTCACCCCTAAATCCCCCCGGGGAGCTGTTTTTT.

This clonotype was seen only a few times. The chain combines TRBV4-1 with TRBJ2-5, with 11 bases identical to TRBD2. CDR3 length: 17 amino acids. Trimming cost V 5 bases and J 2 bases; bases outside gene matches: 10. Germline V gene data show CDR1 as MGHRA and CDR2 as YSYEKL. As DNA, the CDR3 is TGCGCCAGCAGCTACGGACTAGCGGGTAACACACAAGAGACCCAGTACTTC. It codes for CASSYGLAGNTQETQYF.

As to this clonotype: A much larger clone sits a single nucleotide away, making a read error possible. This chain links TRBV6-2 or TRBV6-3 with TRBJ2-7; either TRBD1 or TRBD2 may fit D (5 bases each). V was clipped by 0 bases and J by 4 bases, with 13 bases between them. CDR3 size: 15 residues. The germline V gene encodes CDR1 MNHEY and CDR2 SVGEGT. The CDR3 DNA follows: TGTGCCAGCAGTTACTCATCGGGGCCAAATTACGAGCAGTACTTC. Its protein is CASSYSSGPNYEQYF.

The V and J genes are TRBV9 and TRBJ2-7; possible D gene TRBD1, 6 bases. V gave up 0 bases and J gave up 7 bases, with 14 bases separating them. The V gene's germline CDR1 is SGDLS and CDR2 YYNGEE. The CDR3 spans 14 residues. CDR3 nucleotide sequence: TGTGCCAGCAGCGTAGGCGACTCCCAGGGGGAGCAGTACTTC. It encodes CASSVGDSQGEQYF. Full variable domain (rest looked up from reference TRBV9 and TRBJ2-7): DSGVTQTPKHLITATGQRVTLRCSPRSGDLSVYWYQQSLDQGLQFLIQYYNGEERAKGNILERFSAQQFPDLHSELNLSSLELGDSALYFCASSVGDSQGEQYFGPGTRLTVT.

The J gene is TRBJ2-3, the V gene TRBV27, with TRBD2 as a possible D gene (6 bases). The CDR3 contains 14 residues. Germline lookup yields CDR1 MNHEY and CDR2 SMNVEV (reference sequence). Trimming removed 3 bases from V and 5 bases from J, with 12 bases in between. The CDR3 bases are TGTGCCAGCAGTTTCGGCGGAGGGATAGATACGCAGTATTTT. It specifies CASSFGGGIDTQYF.

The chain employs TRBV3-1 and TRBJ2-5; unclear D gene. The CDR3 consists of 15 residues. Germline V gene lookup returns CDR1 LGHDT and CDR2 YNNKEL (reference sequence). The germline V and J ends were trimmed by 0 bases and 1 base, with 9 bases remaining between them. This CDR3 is CASSQDDGLQETQYF. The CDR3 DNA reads TGTGCCAGCAGCCAAGATGATGGTCTCCAAGAGACCCAGTACTTC.

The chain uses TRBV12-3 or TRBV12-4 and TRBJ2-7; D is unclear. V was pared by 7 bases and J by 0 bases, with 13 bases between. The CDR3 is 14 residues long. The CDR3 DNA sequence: TGTGCCAGCAACGACGGCACCTACTCCTACGAGCAGTACTTC. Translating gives CASNDGTYSYEQYF.

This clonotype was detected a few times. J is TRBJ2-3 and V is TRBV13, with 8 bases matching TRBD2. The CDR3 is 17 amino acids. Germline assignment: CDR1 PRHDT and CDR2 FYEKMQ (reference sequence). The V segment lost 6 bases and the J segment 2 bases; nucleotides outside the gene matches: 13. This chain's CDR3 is CASRLRRASGYTDTQYF. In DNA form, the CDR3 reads TGTGCCAGCAGACTTCGGAGGGCTAGCGGGTACACAGATACGCAGTATTTT.

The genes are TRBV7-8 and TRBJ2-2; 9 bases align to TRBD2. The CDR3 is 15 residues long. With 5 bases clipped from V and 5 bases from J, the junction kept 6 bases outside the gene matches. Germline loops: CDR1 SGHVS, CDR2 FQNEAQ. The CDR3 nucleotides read TGTGCCAGCAGCGTCACAGCGGGGGGTACCGGGGAGCTGTTTTTT. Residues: CASSVTAGGTGELFF. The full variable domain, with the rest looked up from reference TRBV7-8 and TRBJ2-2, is GAGVSQSPRYKVAKRGQDVALRCDPISGHVSLFWYQQALGQGPEFLTYFQNEAQLDKSGLPSDRFFAERPEGSVSTLKIQRTQQEDSAVYLCASSVTAGGTGELFFGEGSRLTVL.

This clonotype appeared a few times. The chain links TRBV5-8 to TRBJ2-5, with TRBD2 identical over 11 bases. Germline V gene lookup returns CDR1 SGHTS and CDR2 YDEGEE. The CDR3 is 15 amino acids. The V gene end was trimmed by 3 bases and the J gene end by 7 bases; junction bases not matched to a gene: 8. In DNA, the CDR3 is TGTGCCAGCAGCTCGGGTACTAGCGGGAGTGTGACCCAGTACTTC. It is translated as CASSSGTSGSVTQYF.

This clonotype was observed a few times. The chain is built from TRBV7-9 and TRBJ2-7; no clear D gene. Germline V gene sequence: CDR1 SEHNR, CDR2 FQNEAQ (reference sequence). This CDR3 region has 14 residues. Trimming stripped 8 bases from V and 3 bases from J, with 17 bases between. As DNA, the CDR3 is TGTGCCAGCGGCGAACAGATCCAAAGCTACGAGCAGTACTTC. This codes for CASGEQIQSYEQYF.

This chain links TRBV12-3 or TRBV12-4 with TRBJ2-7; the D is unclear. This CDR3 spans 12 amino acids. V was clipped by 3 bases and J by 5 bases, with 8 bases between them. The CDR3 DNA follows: TGTGCCAGCAGTTTGGTAGTGCACGAGCAGTACTTC. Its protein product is CASSLVVHEQYF.

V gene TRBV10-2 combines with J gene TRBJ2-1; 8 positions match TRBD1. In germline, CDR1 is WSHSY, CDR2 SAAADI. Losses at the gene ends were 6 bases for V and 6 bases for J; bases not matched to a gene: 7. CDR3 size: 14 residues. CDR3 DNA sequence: TGCGCCAGCAGCAGGACAGGGATCGGCAATGAGCAGTTCTTC. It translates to CASSRTGIGNEQFF.

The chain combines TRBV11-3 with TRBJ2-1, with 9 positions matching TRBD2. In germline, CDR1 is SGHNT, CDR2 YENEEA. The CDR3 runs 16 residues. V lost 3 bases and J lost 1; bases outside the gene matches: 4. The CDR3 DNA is TGTGCCAGCAGCTTTCGTAGCGGGAGTTCCTACAATGAGCAGTTCTTC. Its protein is CASSFRSGSSYNEQFF.